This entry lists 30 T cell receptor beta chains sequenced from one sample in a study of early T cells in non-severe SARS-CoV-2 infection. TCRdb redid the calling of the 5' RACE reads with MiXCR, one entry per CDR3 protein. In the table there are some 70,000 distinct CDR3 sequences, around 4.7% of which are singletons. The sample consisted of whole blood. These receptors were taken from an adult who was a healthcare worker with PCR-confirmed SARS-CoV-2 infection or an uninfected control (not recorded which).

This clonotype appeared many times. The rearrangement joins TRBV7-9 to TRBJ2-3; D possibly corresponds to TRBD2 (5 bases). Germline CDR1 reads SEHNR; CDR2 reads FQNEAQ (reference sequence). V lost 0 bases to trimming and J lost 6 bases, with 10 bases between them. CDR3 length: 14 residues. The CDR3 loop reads CASSLAAGRDTQYF. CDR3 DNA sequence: TGTGCCAGCAGCTTAGCGGCGGGCAGGGATACGCAGTATTTT.

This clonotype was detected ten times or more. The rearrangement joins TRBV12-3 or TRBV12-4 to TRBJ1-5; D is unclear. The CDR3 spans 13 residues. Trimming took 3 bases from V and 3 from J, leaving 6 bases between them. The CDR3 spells CASSFTSNQPQHF. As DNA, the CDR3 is TGTGCCAGCAGTTTTACCTCCAATCAGCCCCAGCATTTT.

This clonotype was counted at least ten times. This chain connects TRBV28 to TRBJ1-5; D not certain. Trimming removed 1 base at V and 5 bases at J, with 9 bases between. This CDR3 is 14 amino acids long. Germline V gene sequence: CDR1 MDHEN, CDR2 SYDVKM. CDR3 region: CASSLSAGYQPQHF. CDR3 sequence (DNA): TGTGCCAGCAGTTTATCGGCAGGCTATCAGCCCCAGCATTTT.

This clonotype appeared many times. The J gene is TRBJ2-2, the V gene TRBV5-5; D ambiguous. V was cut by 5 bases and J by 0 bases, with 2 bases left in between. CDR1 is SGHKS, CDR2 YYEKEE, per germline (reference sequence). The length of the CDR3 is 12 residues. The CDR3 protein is CASRTNTGELFF. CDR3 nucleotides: TGTGCCAGCAGGACGAACACCGGGGAGCTGTTTTTT.

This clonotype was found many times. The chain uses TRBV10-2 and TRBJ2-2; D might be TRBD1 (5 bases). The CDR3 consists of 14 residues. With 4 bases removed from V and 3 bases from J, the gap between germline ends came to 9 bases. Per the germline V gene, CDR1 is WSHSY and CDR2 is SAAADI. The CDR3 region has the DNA TGCGCCAGCAGTGCGGACACCTACACCGGGGAGCTGTTTTTT. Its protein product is CASSADTYTGELFF.

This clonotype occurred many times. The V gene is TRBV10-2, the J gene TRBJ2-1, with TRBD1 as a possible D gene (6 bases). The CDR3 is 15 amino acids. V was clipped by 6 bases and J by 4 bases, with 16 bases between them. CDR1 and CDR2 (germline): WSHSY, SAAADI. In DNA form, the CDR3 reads TGCGCCAGCAGACTCACAGGGATTACATACAATGAGCAGTTCTTC. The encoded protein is CASRLTGITYNEQFF.

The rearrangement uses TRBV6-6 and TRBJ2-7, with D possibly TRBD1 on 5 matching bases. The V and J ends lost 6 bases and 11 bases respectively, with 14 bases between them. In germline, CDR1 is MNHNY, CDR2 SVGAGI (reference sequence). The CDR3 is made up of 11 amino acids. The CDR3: CASSQGTSKYF. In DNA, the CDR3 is TGTGCCAGCAGCCAGGGTACGAGCAAGTACTTC.

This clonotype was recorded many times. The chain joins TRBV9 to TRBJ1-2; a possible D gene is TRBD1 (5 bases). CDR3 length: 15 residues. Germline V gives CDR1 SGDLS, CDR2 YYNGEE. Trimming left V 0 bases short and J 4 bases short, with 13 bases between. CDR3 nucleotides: TGTGCCAGCAGCGTAGAAGGGACGGGGAGCTATGGCTACACCTTC. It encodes CASSVEGTGSYGYTF. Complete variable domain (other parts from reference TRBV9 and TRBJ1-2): DSGVTQTPKHLITATGQRVTLRCSPRSGDLSVYWYQQSLDQGLQFLIQYYNGEERAKGNILERFSAQQFPDLHSELNLSSLELGDSALYFCASSVEGTGSYGYTFGSGTRLTVV.

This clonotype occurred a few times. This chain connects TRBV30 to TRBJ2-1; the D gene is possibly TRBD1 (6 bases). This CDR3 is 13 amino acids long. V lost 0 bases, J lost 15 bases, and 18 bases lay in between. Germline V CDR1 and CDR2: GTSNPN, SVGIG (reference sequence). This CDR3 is CAWSVTGNLPGFF. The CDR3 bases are TGTGCCTGGAGTGTAACAGGGAACCTCCCGGGGTTCTTC.

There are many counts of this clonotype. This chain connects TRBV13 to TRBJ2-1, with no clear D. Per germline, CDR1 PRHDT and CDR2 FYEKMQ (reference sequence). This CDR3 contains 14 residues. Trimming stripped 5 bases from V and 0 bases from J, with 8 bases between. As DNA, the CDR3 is TGTGCCAGCAGCCCCCCCCCCTCCTACAATGAGCAGTTCTTC. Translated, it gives CASSPPPSYNEQFF.

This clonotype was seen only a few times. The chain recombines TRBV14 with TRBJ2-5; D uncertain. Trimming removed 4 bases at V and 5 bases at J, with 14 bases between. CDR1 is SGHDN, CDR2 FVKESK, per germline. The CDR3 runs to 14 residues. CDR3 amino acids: CASSLYSAWETQYF. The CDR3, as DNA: TGTGCCAGCAGCCTATACTCGGCGTGGGAGACCCAGTACTTC.

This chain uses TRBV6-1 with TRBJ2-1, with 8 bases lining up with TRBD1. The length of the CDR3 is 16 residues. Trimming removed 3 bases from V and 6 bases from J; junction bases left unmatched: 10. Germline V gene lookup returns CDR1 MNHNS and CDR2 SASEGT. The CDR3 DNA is TGTGCCAGCAGTGATTATTCGCAGGGGGCGGGCAATGAGCAGTTCTTC. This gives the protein CASSDYSQGAGNEQFF.

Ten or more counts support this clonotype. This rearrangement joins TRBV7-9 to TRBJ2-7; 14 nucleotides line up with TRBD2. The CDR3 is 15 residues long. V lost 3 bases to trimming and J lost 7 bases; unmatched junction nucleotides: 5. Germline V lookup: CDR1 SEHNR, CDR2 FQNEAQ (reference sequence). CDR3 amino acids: CASSLGTSGGREQYF. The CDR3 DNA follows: TGTGCCAGCAGCTTGGGGACTAGCGGGGGCCGGGAGCAGTACTTC.

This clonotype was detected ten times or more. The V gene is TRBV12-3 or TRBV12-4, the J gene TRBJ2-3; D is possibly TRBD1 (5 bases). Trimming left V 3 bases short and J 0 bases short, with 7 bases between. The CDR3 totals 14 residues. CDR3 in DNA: TGTGCCAGCAGTTTTCAGGGAAGCACAGATACGCAGTATTTT. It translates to CASSFQGSTDTQYF.

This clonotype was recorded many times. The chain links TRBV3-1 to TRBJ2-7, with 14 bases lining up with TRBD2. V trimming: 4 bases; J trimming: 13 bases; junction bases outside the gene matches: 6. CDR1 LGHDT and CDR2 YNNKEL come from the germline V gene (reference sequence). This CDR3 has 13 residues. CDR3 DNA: TGTGCCAGCAGCCTGGGACTAGCGGGAGAGATATACTTC. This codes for CASSLGLAGEIYF.

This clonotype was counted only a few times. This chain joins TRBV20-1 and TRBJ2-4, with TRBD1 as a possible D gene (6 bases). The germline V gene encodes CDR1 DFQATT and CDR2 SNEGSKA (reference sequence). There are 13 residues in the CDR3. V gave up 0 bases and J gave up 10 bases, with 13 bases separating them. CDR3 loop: CSARDTGTNIQYF. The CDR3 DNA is TGCAGTGCTAGAGATACCGGGACAAATATTCAGTACTTC.

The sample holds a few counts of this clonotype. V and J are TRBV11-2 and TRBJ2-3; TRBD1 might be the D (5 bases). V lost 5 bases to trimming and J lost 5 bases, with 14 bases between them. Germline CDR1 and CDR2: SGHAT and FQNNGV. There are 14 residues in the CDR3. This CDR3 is CASSPQGQGDTQYF. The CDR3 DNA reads TGTGCCAGCAGCCCCCAAGGGCAGGGAGATACGCAGTATTTT.

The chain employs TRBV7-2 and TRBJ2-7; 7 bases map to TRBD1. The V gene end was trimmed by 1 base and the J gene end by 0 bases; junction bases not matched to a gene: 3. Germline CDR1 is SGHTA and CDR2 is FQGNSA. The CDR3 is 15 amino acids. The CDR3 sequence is CASSLVWDSSYEQYF. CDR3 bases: TGTGCCAGCAGCTTAGTATGGGACAGCTCCTACGAGCAGTACTTC.

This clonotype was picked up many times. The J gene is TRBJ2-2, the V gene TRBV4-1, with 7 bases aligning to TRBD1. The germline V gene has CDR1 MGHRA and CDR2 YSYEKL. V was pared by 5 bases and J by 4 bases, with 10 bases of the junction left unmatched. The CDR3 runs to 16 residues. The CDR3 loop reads CASSVPRTGGTGELFF. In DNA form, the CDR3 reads TGCGCCAGCAGCGTCCCCCGGACAGGCGGCACCGGGGAGCTGTTTTTT.

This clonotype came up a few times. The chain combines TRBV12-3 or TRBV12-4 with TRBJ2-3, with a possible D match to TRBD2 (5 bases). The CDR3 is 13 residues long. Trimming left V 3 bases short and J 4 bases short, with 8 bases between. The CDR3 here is CASSLGAADTQYF. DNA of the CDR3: TGTGCCAGCAGTTTGGGAGCGGCAGATACGCAGTATTTT.

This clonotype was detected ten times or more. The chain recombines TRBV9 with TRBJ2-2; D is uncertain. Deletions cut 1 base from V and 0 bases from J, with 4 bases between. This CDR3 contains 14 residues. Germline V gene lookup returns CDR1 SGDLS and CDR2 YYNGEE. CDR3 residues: CASSVLSNTGELFF. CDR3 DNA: TGTGCCAGCAGCGTACTTTCGAACACCGGGGAGCTGTTTTTT.

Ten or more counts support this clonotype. The CDR3 loop is CASSSSPTGINEQFF. For the CDR3, the DNA is TGTGCCAGCAGCTCCTCCCCGACAGGGATAAATGAGCAGTTCTTC. The rearrangement links TRBV11-2 to TRBJ2-1; 7 bases match TRBD1. V lost 4 bases, J lost 7 bases, and 10 bases stayed unmatched. Germline V gene data show CDR1 as SGHAT and CDR2 as FQNNGV. This CDR3 has 15 amino acids.

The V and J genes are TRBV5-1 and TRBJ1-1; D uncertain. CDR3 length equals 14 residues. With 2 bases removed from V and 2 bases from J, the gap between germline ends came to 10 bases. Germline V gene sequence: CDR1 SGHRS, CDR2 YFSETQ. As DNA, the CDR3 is TGCGCCAGCAGCTTTGTGGGAGAAAACACTGAAGCTTTCTTT. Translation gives CASSFVGENTEAFF.

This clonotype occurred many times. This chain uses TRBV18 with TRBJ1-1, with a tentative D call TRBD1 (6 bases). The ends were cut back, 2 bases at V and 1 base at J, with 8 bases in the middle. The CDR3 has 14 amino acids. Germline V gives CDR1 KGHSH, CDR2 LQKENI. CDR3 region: CASSPDRWNTEAFF. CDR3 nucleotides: TGTGCCAGCTCACCAGACAGGTGGAACACTGAAGCTTTCTTT.

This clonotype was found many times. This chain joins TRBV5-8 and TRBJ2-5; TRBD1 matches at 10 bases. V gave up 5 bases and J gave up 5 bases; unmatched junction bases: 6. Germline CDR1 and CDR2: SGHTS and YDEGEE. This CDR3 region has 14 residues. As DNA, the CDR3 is TGTGCCAGCAGGCGGGACAGGGGATGGGAGACCCAGTACTTC. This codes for CASRRDRGWETQYF.

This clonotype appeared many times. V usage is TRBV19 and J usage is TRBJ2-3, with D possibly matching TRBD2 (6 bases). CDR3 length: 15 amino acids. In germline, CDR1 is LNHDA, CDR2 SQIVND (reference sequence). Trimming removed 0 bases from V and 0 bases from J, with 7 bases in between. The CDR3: CASSIDRGSTDTQYF. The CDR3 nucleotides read TGTGCCAGTAGTATAGACCGGGGGAGCACAGATACGCAGTATTTT.

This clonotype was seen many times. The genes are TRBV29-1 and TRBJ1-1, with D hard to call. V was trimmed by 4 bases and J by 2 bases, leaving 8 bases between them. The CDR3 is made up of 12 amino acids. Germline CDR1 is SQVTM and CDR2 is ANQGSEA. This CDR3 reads CSVVMINTEAFF. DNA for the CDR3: TGCAGCGTTGTGATGATTAACACTGAAGCTTTCTTT.

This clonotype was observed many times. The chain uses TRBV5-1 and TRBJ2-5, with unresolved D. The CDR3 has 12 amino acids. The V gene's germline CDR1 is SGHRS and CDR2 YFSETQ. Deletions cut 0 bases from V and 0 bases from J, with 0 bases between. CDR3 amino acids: CASSLDQETQYF. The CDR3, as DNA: TGCGCCAGCAGCTTGGACCAAGAGACCCAGTACTTC.

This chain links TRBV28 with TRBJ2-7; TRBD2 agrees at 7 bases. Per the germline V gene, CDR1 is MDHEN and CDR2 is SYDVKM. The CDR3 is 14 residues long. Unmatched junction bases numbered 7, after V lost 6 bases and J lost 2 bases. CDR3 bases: TGTGCCAGCAGCTGGGGGGGTTCGACCTACGAGCAGTACTTC. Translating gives CASSWGGSTYEQYF.

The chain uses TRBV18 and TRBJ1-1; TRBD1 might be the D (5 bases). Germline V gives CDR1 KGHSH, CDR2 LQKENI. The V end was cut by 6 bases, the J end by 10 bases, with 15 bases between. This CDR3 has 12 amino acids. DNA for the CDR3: TGTGCCAGCTCGACAGACCCGATTTCAGCTTTCTTT. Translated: CASSTDPISAFF.